This section outlines one TCR beta chain sequence together with its context. Its specificity is not known. TCRdb reanalysed the 5' RACE reads using MiXCR and keeps one entry per CDR3 protein. Altogether some 500,000 distinct CDR3 sequences are present, around a tenth being singletons, with the ten largest covering 2.5% to 3.5%. This entry is derived from a study of identical twins. Study findings and constraints: Partly confounded zero-insertion analyses could result from invariant MAIT and iNKT cells.

Per germline, CDR1 ENHRY and CDR2 SYGVKD. The CDR3 is made up of 15 amino acids. V shed 6 bases and J shed 8 bases, with 20 bases lying between them. The sample was also reused in another study, on yellow fever vaccine responses in identical twins.

The sequence was obtained from a woman aged 18-35 years in good health. The chain links TRBV10-3 to TRBJ2-1, with D tentatively TRBD2 (6 bases). Sequencing input: PBMCs. CDR3 sequence: CAISTSGGTADEQFF. CDR3 nucleotide sequence: TGTGCCATCAGCACAAGTGGCGGGACGGCGGATGAGCAGTTCTTC.